This T cell receptor (beta chain) is from a study of blood T cell repertoires in COVID-19. In the original processing: By means of reference gene primer amplification, nucleated cell counts were estimated. TCRdb's copy holds only in-frame clones and misses some; the assay was immunoSEQ multiplex PCR. The V and J calls and clone size are taken from that table; D and trimming were inferred from the DNA. This sample has approximately 210,000 clones, with 80% found just once. This clone was found once. V was shortened by 8 bases and J by 2 bases, with 19 bases between the two germline ends. The CDR3 covers 16 residues. Germline CDR1 is WSHSY and CDR2 is SAAADI. Participant ages covered about 18 to 95 years across around 25 US areas.

Sequenced sample: PBMCs or T cells enriched from blood (not recorded which). The chain has TRBV10-2 and TRBJ2-1; D gene ambiguous. The sequence derives from a man aged 30 to 39 with acute COVID-19. The CDR3 bases are TGCGCCAGCGCAAGGCCTCTAGAAGTGACCTACAATGAGCAGTTCTTC. This codes for CASARPLEVTYNEQFF.